This record concerns one TCR beta chain sequence. The table lists this clone with a count of one. No antigen is known for it. Base-call qualities are not available, and no considerably larger clone is one nucleotide away. The cohort consisted of 666 healthy bone marrow donors. Cohort members were all nominally healthy when sampled, although unrecorded immune exposures were likely present. The donor was CMV seronegative and belonged to the group of several hundred seronegative cohort members. Every donor gave a peripheral blood sample, and the peripheral blood mononuclear cells from that sample were used for TCR beta sequencing. Genomic DNA extraction from the blood cell samples was performed with the Qiagen DNeasy Blood Extraction Kit. The data were taken from a study of cytomegalovirus exposure and HLA in healthy donors (dated by TCRdb to between 2016 and 2019). Broadly, across the study: An earlier analysis of some 550 of the donors reported 250 to 300 Gb of sequence data and more than 90 million unique TCR beta sequences from about 180 million T cells. Of the 350 to 450 genotyped donors, 75% to 85% were placed in the genetic ancestry cluster associated with self-reported Caucasian donors. The T cell repertoires of 666 subjects were profiled by immunosequencing and related to cytomegalovirus serostatus. In a later genetic analysis, genome-wide SNP genotypes for about 60% of the 666 donors were used, and that subset was treated as a discovery cohort. In a later analysis, previously published TCR beta repertoires from 500 to 750 donors were re-analyzed and high-resolution HLA genotyping was added so that TCR occurrence patterns could be studied. Among some 400 genotyped donors of the cohort, an average of approximately 200,000 unique TCR beta nucleotide sequences was sequenced per donor, of which about 18% were non-productive. Typing coverage varied by locus: roughly 629-640 donors for A, B, C, DRB1 and DQB1; 500 to 550 for DQA1; approximately 610 for DPA1; about 450 for DPB1. A separate validation cohort of roughly 110 different subjects was used in addition to the roughly 640-subject first cohort. The study aimed to test whether cataloging public T cell receptors could reveal signatures of past pathogen exposure. Rather than using new phenotypic data, the later analysis identified candidate immune exposures from TCR beta sequences and from how often those sequences occurred across donors. An early release covering 550 to 700 HLA-typed donors comprised about 300 gigabases of sequencing data and approximately 85 million unique TCR sequences. Roughly 5 DR-DQ haplotypes were handled as single units for association and clustering because linkage in the cohort was strong. Every repertoire in the discovery cohort had been generated on one and the same sequencing platform. Alongside the repertoire data, information on donor age, sex, ethnicity and CMV serostatus was compiled. HLA typing covered class I and class II loci at four-digit resolution. The study combined high-throughput TCR immunosequencing, statistical association of individual TCRs with disease status, and machine learning to predict cytomegalovirus infection status. In an earlier analysis of roughly 580 of the donors, high-throughput TCR beta sequencing was used to judge whether each TCR beta V gene segment behaved as functional or pseudogenic. Overall study outcomes, separate from this receptor: Across donors, most TCR sequences were observed very rarely, whereas some public TCRs were present in many individuals. The only immune exposure information available for the cohort was CMV serostatus. Strong co-occurrence of HLA alleles, especially DR and DQ, made assigning TCR associations to individual alleles difficult. Linkage disequilibrium might explain the correlated functional status among segregating V segments, but an unknown experimental factor could not be excluded. Because counts were too low, about 17 rarely observed V segments, including chromosome 9 orphons, were excluded from the earlier analysis of about 500 of the donors. Broadly in line with IMGT annotations, most TCR beta V segments showed up in productive rearrangements about 87% or about 30% of the time in an earlier analysis of around 600 of the donors. The cohort was sequenced for TCR beta chains only, and without alpha or paired-chain data the features that could be detected were limited. The authors suggested that the approach could potentially be extended to other disease states and immunological phenotypes. Because some donors lacked HLA typing at each locus, the association tests relied only on the typed subset. In a later analysis, most CMV-associated TCR beta chains were found to appear HLA-restricted, with HLA associations seemingly driven largely by CMV exposure. A further reported finding was that TCR beta sequences accurately predicted the HLA-A and HLA-B alleles for most subjects in the first cohort. According to a later analysis, parvovirus B19, influenza, CMV and Epstein-Barr virus appeared linked to several top co-occurrence clusters. At a false discovery rate of 0.05, a later analysis linked 16,000 or so TCR beta sequences to specific HLA alleles. A group of highly shared sequence variants was considered likely to be a technical artifact of the sequencing pipeline. Because the 87-base-pair reads could not distinguish some IMGT-functional V segments, including TRBV6-2 and TRBV6-3, those segments were excluded. In a later genetic analysis, fewer N-insertions in productive TCRs were reported among donors in an Asian-associated ancestry cluster than the roughly 700-donor mean. The study gave a list of 150 to 200 TCR beta chains associated with cytomegalovirus. According to a later analysis, TCR association rates differed among HLA loci, with DRB1 alleles showing the most associated TCRs and HLA-C alleles showing the fewest. In both the original and validation cohorts, the classifier was reported to diagnose cytomegalovirus status with high specificity and sensitivity. V-gene and J-gene trimming of TCR beta chains was associated with a missense DCLRE1C variant in a later genetic analysis, and the association was replicated in an independent cohort. In vitro tests confirmed that a few of the cytomegalovirus-associated TCR beta chains recognize cytomegalovirus antigens. In a later analysis, HLA-associated TCR beta chains showed more clonal expansion and lower generation probabilities than non-associated chains that were equally common. The presence/absence analyses assumed that sequencing depth was roughly uniform across donors, and that assumption may not be true.

Libraries were made using the immunoSEQ multiplex PCR assay. The multiplex PCR relied on a mix of 60 forward primers for TCR Vbeta segments and 13 reverse primers for TCR Jbeta segments. Amplification of the CDR3 region of rearranged TCR beta genes was performed with a multiplex PCR assay on genomic DNA. Amplified TCR beta libraries were sequenced as 87-base-pair reads on the Illumina HiSeq System. In the authors' own workflow: Across the 600 to 700 repertoires, a later analysis counted 78 million or so unique TCR beta chains, around 11 million of which were shared by at least two donors. Raw reads were error-corrected and collapsed into unique sequences with a nearest-neighbor algorithm that merged closely related sequences to remove PCR and sequencing errors. Alignment of CDR3 sequences to IMGT reference sequences was used to assign V, D and J gene segments. For a sequence to be retained, at least a six-nucleotide match to both a V gene segment and a J gene segment was required. Rearrangements were classified as productive when the CDR3 lacked stop codons and remained in frame with V and J, and all other rearrangements were classified as non-productive. CDR3 was defined according to IMGT convention as the region running from the second conserved V-encoded cysteine to the conserved J-encoded phenylalanine. Sequences without an unambiguous match to a single V gene segment were excluded from the earlier analysis of 450 to 650 of the donors. In an earlier analysis of several hundred of the donors, V segments were called functional above 56.7% productive rearrangements and were called segregating when the between-donor standard deviation exceeded 5%. A statistical classification framework was built to diagnose cytomegalovirus status from the catalog of TCR beta chain sequences. V and J gene assignment, in a later analysis, came from comparing TCR nucleotide sequences with IMGT/GENE-DB human TR gene sequences. In a later analysis, CDR3 sequences and most-parsimonious VDJ recombination scenarios were assigned using the TCRdist pipeline. In a later analysis, every TCR beta chain was defined by the combination of its CDR3 amino acid sequence and its V-gene family, and reads without a unique V-gene family were dropped. As a way to deal with suspected cross-contamination and a sequencing artifact, a later analysis dropped roughly 600 nucleotide sequences that were highly shared and had low generation probability. A later analysis calculated a clonal expansion index for each public chain from normalized within-repertoire ranks of inferred template counts. In a later analysis, generation probabilities were computed using a VDJ recombination model fitted to out-of-frame rearrangements, and the results were checked against IGoR. Hypergeometric tests were used in a later analysis to score TCR-TCR, TCR-HLA and TCR-CMV co-occurrence, with a repertoire-size bias correction applied to the TCR pairs. In a later analysis, false discovery rates were estimated by permuting HLA or CMV assignments 20 times. In a later analysis, co-occurring TCRs were grouped using DBSCAN, and TCRdist sequence similarity was added for clustering within HLA-allele-positive subsets. Co-occurrence clustering excluded repertoires with fewer than 30,000 or more than 120,000 public chains, plus five with anomalous nucleotide sharing. TCRdb re-hosts the immuneACCESS table, in-frame sequences only. Its copies lack some clones; in the studies checked, an unresolved V gene accounts for under half of them, and the cause for the rest is not known. That table supplies the V and J calls and clone size; D and trimming were determined from the DNA. This sample comprises about 160,000 clones, 87% of them detected only once. The ten largest clones capture around 0.93% of the sample.

Including the terminal cysteine and phenylalanine, the CDR3 comprises 14 residues. This entry keeps only the CDR3 DNA: 42 bases, framed from base 1. The germline V gene (reference sequence) sets CDR1 to SGHNT and CDR2 to YYREEE. V is cut by 1 base and J by 7 bases, and the space between the germline ends is 13 bases. The clonotype comes from a woman aged 25 to 39 in good health and CMV-seronegative. The chain employs TRBV5-4 and TRBJ2-3, and the D gene may be TRBD1, 6 bases matching. Source material: PBMCs. This receptor carries the CDR3 CASSLSLTGNTQYF. The DNA sequence reads TGTGCCAGCAGCTTGTCCTTGACAGGTAATACGCAGTATTTT.